The entry that follows covers one T cell receptor (beta chain) sequence. What it recognizes is unknown. The data were taken from a study of cytomegalovirus exposure and HLA in healthy donors. General observations from the study: Presence/absence analyses supposed approximately even sequencing depth among donors. Reports showed the classifier diagnosing cytomegalovirus status with high specificity and sensitivity. Accurate predictions that matched the HLA-A and HLA-B alleles of most subjects were reportedly made from TCR beta sequences. The later analysis indicated that the majority of CMV-associated TCR beta chains appeared HLA-restricted.

The germline gives CDR1 MNHEY, CDR2 SVGAGI. Trimming shortened V by 0 bases and J by 0 bases, and 7 bases separated the two germline ends. The CDR3 loop spans 15 amino acids. PCR used 60 Vbeta primers and 13 Jbeta primers. Generated by immunoSEQ multiplex PCR, the TCRdb table keeps only in-frame clones and is missing some. The table has around 160,000 clones, over 65% seen once. Sequenced: PBMCs. The rearrangement uses TRBV6-5 and TRBJ2-3; a possible D gene is TRBD2 (5 bases). The sequence was obtained from a man aged 40-49 years in good health and CMV-seropositive. The CDR3 here is CASSYSTTSTDTQYF. The DNA of the CDR3 is TGTGCCAGCAGTTACTCGACTACTAGCACAGATACGCAGTATTTT.